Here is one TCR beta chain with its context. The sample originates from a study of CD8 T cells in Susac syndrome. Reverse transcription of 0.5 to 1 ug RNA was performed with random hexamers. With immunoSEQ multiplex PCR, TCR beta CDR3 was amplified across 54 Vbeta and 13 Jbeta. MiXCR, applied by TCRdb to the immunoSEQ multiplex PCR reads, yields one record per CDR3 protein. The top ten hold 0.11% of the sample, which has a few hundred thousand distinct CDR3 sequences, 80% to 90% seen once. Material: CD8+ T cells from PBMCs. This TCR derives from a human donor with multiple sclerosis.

The CDR3 spells CASSLSAGAAGQPQHF. Written as DNA, the CDR3 is TGTGCCAGCAGTTTGTCCGCGGGGGCGGCCGGTCAGCCCCAGCATTTT. The V call is TRBV27, the J call TRBJ1-5, with D tentatively TRBD1 (6 bases). This CDR3 is 16 amino acids long. The germline gives CDR1 MNHEY, CDR2 SMNVEV (reference sequence). The V and J ends lost 3 bases and 6 bases respectively, with 18 bases between them.